This TCR beta chain came from a study of HIV-infected patients and healthy controls. cDNA was made from approximately 500 ng RNA using alpha and beta constant primers. Using multiplexing indices, alpha and beta chain libraries were generated apart by chain-specific third strand synthesis. TCRdb called the 5' RACE reads again in MiXCR, with one record for every CDR3 protein. The sample shows 15,000 to 20,000 distinct CDR3 sequences, 8% to 10% of them seen only once. Whole blood was used without fractionation, so all unsorted peripheral T cells were included. This clonotype was counted ten times or more. Germline lookup yields CDR1 LGHDT and CDR2 YNNKEL (reference sequence). The CDR3 loop spans 16 amino acids. Trimming removed 0 bases at V and 4 bases at J, with 13 bases between.

This TCR came from an adult in good health. V usage is TRBV3-1 and J usage is TRBJ2-1; D is unclear. The specimen sequenced was blood. CDR3 sequence (DNA): TGTGCCAGCAGCCAAGAGGGTTTTCCGATTTACAATGAGCAGTTCTTC. Translating it yields CASSQEGFPIYNEQFF.